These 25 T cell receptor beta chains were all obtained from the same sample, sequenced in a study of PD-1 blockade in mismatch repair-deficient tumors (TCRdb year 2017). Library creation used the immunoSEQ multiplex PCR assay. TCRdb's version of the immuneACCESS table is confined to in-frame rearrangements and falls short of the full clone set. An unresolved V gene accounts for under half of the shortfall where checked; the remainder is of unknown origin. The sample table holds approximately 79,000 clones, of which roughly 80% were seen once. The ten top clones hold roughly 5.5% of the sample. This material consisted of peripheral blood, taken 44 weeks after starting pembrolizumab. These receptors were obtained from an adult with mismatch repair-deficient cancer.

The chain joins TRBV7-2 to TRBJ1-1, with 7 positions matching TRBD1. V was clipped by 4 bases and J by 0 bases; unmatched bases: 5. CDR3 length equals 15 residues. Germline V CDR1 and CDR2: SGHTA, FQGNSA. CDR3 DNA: TGTGCCAGCAGCTACAGACAGGGCATGAACACTGAAGCTTTCTTT. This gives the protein CASSYRQGMNTEAFF.

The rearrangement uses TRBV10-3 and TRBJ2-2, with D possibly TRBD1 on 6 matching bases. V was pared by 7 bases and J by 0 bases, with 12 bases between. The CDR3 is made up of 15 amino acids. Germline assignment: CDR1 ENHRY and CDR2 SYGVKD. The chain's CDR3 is CAINSGTPNTGELFF. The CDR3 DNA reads TGTGCCATCAATTCCGGGACACCGAACACCGGGGAGCTGTTTTTT.

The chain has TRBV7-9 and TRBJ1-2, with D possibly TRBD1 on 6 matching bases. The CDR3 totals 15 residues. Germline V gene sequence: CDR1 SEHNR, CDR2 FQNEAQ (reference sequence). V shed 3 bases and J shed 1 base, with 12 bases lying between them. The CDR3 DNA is TGTGCCAGCAGCTTGGGCAGGGGACATAACTATGGCTACACCTTC. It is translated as CASSLGRGHNYGYTF.

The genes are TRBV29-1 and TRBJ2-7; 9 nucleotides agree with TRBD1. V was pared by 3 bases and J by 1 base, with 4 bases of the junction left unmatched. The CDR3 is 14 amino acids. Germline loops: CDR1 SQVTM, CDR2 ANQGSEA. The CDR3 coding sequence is TGCAGCGTTGAGATAGGGACAGGGTCCTACGAGCAGTACTTC. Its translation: CSVEIGTGSYEQYF.

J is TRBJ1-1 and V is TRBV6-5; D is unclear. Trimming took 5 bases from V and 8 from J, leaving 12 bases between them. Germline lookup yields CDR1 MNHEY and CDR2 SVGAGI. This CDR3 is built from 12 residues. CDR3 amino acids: CASSDTYAEAFF. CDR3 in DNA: TGTGCCAGCAGTGATACCTACGCAGAAGCTTTCTTT.

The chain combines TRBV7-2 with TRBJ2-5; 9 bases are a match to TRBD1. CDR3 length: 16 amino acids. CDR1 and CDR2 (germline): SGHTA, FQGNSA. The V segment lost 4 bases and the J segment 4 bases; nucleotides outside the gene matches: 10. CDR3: CASSSNRGLSGETQYF. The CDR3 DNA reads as TGTGCCAGCAGCTCGAACAGGGGGCTAAGCGGAGAGACCCAGTACTTC.

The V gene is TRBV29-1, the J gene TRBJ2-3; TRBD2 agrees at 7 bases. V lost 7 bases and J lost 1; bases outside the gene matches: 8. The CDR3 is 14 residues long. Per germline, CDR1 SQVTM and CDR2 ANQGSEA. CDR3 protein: CSEGGGRGTDTQYF. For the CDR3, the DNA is TGCAGCGAGGGCGGCGGGAGAGGCACAGATACGCAGTATTTT.

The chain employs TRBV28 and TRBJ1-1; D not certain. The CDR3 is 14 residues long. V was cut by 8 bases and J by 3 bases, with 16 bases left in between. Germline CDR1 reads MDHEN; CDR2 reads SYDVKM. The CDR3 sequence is CASYPYLGDTEAFF. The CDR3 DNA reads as TGTGCCAGCTACCCCTACCTCGGGGACACTGAAGCTTTCTTT.

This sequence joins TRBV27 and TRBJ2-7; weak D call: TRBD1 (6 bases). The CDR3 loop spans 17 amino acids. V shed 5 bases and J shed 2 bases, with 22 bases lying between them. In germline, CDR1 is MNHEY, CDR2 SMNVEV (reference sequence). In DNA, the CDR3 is TGTGCCAGCAGTCCCATCTCAGGGGCTACCCTTCCCTACGAGCAGTACTTC. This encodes CASSPISGATLPYEQYF.

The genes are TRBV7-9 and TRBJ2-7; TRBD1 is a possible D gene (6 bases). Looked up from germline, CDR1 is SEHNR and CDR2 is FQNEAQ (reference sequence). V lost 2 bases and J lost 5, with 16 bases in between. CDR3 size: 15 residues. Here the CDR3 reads CASSLPSQGMDEQYF. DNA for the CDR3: TGTGCCAGCAGCTTACCATCGCAGGGGATGGACGAGCAGTACTTC.

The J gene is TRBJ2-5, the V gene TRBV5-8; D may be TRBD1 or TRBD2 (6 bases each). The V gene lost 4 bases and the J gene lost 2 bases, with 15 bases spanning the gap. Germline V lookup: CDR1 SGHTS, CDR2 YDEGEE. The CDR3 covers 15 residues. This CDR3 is CASSRDTGRQETQYF. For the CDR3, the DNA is TGTGCCAGCAGCCGCGACACAGGGAGGCAAGAGACCCAGTACTTC.

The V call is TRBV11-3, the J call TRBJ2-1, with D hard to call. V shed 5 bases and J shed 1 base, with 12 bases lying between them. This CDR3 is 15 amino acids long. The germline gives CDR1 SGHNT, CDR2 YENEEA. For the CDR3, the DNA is TGTGCCAGCAGCAGCCCCGGATATTCCTACAATGAGCAGTTCTTC. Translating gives CASSSPGYSYNEQFF. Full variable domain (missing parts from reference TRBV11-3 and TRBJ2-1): EAGVVQSPRYKIIEKKQPVAFWCNPISGHNTLYWYLQNLGQGPELLIRYENEEAVDDSQLPKDRFSAERLKGVDSTLKIQPAELGDSAVYLCASSSPGYSYNEQFFGPGTRLTVL.

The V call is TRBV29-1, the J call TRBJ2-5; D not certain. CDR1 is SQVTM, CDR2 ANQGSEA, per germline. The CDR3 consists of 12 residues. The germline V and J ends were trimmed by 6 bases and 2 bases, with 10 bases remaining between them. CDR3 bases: TGCAGCGTCGCGGACGGACAAGAGACCCAGTACTTC. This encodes CSVADGQETQYF.

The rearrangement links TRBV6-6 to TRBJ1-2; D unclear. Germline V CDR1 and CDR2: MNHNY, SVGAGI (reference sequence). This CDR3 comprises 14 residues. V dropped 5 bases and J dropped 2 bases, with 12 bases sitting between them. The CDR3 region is CASSHRTANYGYTF. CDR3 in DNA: TGTGCCAGCAGTCATAGGACGGCAAACTATGGCTACACCTTC.

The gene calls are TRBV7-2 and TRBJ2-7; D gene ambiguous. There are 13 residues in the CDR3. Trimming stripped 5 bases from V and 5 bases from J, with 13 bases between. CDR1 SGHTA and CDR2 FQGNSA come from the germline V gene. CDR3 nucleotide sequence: TGTGCCAGCAGCGCAAGGCTTCAGAACGAGCAGTACTTC. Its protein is CASSARLQNEQYF.

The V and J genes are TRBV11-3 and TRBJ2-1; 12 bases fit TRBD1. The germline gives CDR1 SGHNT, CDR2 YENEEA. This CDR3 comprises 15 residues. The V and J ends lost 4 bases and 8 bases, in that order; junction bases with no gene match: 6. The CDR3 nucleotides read TGTGCCAGCAGCTCGCCGGGACAGGGGGCCTATGAGCAGTTCTTC. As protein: CASSSPGQGAYEQFF.

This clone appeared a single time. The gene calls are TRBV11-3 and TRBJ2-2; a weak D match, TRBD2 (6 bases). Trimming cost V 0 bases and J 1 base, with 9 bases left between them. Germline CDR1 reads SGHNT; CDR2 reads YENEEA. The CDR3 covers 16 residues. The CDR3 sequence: CASSLDTGLNTGELFF. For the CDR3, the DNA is TGTGCCAGCAGCTTAGATACGGGACTGAACACCGGGGAGCTGTTTTTT.

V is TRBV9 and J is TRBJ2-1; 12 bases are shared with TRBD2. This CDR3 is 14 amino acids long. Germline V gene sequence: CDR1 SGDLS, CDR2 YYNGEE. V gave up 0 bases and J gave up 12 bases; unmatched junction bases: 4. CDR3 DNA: TGTGCCAGCAGCGTAGTACTAGCGGGAGGACCGCAGTTCTTC. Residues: CASSVVLAGGPQFF. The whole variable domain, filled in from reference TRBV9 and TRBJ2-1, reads DSGVTQTPKHLITATGQRVTLRCSPRSGDLSVYWYQQSLDQGLQFLIQYYNGEERAKGNILERFSAQQFPDLHSELNLSSLELGDSALYFCASSVVLAGGPQFFGPGTRLTVL.

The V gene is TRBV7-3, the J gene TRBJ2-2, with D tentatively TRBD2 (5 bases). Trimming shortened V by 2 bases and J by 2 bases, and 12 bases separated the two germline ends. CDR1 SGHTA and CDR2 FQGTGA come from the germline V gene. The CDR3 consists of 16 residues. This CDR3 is CASSLLPPGNTGELFF. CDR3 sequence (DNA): TGTGCCAGCAGCTTATTACCCCCGGGAAACACCGGGGAGCTGTTTTTT.

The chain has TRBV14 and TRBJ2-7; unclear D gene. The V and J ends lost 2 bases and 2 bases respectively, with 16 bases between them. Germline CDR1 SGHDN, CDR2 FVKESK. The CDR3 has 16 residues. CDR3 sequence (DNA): TGTGCCAGCAGCCAACTCGGGCGGCCCCCTGCCTACGAGCAGTACTTC. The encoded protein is CASSQLGRPPAYEQYF.

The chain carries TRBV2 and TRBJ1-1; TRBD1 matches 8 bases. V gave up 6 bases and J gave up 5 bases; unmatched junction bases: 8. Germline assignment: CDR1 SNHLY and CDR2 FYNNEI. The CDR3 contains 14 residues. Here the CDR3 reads CASSPTGGRTEAFF. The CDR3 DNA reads TGTGCCAGCAGCCCAACAGGGGGAAGGACTGAAGCTTTCTTT.

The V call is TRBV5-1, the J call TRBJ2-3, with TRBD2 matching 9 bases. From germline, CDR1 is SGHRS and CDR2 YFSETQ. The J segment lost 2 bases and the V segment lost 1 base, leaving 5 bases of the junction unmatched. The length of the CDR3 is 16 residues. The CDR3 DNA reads TGCGCCAGCAGCTTGAGACTAGCGGATTACACAGATACGCAGTATTTT. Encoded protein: CASSLRLADYTDTQYF.

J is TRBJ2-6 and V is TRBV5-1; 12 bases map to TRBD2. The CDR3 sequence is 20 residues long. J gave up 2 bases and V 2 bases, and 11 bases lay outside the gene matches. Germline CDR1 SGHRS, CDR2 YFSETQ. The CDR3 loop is CASSFSLLAGGPPGANVLTF. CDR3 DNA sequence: TGCGCCAGCAGCTTTTCCTTACTAGCGGGAGGCCCGCCTGGGGCCAACGTCCTGACTTTC.

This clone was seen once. The CDR3 loop reads CASSGDRVRTEAFF. In DNA, the CDR3 is TGCGCCAGCAGCGGGGACAGGGTTCGGACTGAAGCTTTCTTT. The chain is built from TRBV4-1 and TRBJ1-1; 9 bases map to TRBD1. Germline trimming cut 5 bases from V and 5 bases from J; bases unmatched to any gene: 6. This CDR3 is 14 amino acids long. The germline CDR1 and CDR2 sequences are MGHRA and YSYEKL.

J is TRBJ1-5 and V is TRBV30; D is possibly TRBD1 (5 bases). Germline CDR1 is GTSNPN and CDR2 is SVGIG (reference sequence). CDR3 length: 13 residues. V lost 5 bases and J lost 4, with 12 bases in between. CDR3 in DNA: TGTGCCTGGGACCGGGGCTCTAATCAGCCCCAGCATTTT. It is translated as CAWDRGSNQPQHF.